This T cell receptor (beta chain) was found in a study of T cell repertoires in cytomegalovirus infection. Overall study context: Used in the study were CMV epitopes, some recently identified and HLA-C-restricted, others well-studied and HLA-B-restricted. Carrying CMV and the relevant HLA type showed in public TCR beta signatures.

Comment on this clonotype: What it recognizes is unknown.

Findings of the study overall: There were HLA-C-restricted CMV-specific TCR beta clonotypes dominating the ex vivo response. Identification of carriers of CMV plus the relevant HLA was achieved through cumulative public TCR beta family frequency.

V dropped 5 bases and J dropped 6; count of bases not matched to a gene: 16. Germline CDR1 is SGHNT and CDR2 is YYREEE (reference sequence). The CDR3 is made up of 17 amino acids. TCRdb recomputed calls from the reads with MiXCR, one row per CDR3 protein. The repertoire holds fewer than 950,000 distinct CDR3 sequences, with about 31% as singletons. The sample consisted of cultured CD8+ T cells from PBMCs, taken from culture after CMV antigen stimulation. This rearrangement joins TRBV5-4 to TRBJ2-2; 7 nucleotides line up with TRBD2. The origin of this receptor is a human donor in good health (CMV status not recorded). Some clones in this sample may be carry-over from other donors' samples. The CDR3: CASRSGGPGGRAGELFF. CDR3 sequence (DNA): TGTGCCAGCAGATCCGGTGGTCCGGGGGGAAGGGCCGGGGAGCTGTTTTTT.